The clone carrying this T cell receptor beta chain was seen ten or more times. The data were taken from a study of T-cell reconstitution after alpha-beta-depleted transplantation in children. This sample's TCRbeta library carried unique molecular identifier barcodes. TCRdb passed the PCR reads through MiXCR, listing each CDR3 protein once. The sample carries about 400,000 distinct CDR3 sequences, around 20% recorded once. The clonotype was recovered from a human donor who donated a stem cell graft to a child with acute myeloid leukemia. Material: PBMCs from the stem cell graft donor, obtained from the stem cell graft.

The chain's CDR3 is CSATPRNQPQHF. The CDR3 nucleotides read TGCAGTGCAACGCCCCGCAATCAGCCCCAGCATTTT. The chain joins TRBV20-1 to TRBJ1-5; D is unresolved. Germline assignment: CDR1 DFQATT and CDR2 SNEGSKA (reference sequence). CDR3 size: 12 residues. Between the trimmed V and J ends, which lost 6 bases and 2 bases, there was a span of 8 bases.